These T cell receptor beta chains were read from a single sample in a study of cytomegalovirus exposure and HLA in healthy donors. Libraries were prepared by immunoSEQ multiplex PCR; TCRdb keeps only in-frame clonotypes and omits some of them. This sample has 100,000 to 120,000 clones, with roughly 90% found just once. Sequences were obtained from PBMCs. All receptors derive from a woman aged 25 to 39 in good health and CMV-seropositive. CDR3s include the opening cysteine and the closing phenylalanine or tryptophan. D genes are given only for firm matches. Some rows mark clone size as missing; the rest say once, few, many or name a class of expanded clone.

v_gene,abundance,j_gene,d_gene,CDR3nt,CDR3aa
TRBV11-2,.,TRBJ2-3,TRBD2,TGTGCCAGCAGCTTGGCGGGACTAGGTGCAGATACGCAGTATTTT,CASSLAGLGADTQYF
TRBV9,.,TRBJ2-3,TRBD2,TGTGCCAGCAGCGCAGGGACTAGCGCAGATACGCAGTATTTT,CASSAGTSADTQYF
TRBV6-1,once,TRBJ2-7,TRBD2,TGTGCCAGCAGTGAAGGGACTAGCGGCGCCTCCTCCTACGAGCAGTACTTC,CASSEGTSGASSYEQYF
TRBV5-4,.,TRBJ2-4,TRBD2,TGTGCCAGCAGCGGCGGGGGGAGGGTCACCAAAAACATTCAGTACTTC,CASSGGGRVTKNIQYF
TRBV28,.,TRBJ2-7,TRBD1,TGTGCCAGCACCTTGGGACAGGCCTACGAGCAGTACTTC,CASTLGQAYEQYF
TRBV25-1,once,TRBJ2-1,TRBD2,TGTGCCAGCAGTTCGGGACTAGCTAACAATGAGCAGTTCTTC,CASSSGLANNEQFF
TRBV9,.,TRBJ2-7,TRBD1,TGTGCCAGCAGCCGGACAGGTTCGGACGAGCAGTACTTC,CASSRTGSDEQYF
TRBV5-4,.,TRBJ2-5,TRBD2,TGTGCCAGCAGCCGACAGGTGCTAGCGGGGGCGCAAGAGACCCAGTACTTC,CASSRQVLAGAQETQYF
TRBV4-1,.,TRBJ1-5,TRBD1,TGCGCCAGCAGCCAGGGGACAGGGCATCAGCCCCAGCATTTT,CASSQGTGHQPQHF
TRBV2,few,TRBJ1-5,.,TGTGCCAGCAGTGGCGAAGCTCAGGCGCCCCAGCATTTT,CASSGEAQAPQHF
TRBV2,.,TRBJ1-1,TRBD1,TGTGCCAGCAGGAGGGACAGGGCAAACACTGAAGCTTTCTTT,CASRRDRANTEAFF
TRBV6-1,.,TRBJ2-1,.,TGTGCCAGCCCCATGGGGAGGTCTCTTAATGAGCAGTTCTTC,CASPMGRSLNEQFF
TRBV7-2,.,TRBJ1-4,.,TGTGCCAGCAGCTTACTGCCGGGGGAAAAACTGTTTTTT,CASSLLPGEKLFF
TRBV4-3,.,TRBJ1-1,.,TGCGCCAGCAGCCAGGGCATGAACACTGAAGCTTTCTTT,CASSQGMNTEAFF
TRBV19,.,TRBJ1-5,TRBD1,TGTGCCAGTAACAGGGGGAACAATCAGCCCCAGCATTTT,CASNRGNNQPQHF
TRBV5-1,.,TRBJ2-7,TRBD2,TGCGCCAGCAGCTTTGGGACTAGCGGGTTTACCTACGAGCAGTACTTC,CASSFGTSGFTYEQYF
TRBV7-2,.,TRBJ2-5,.,TGTGCCAGCAGCTTAGAGGGGGGGACACGAGGAGGGACCCAGTACTTC,CASSLEGGTRGGTQYF
TRBV18,.,TRBJ2-4,TRBD1,TGTGCCAGCTCAGCCCGGGACAGGGGATTCCAAAACATTCAGTACTTC,CASSARDRGFQNIQYF
TRBV6-5,.,TRBJ2-3,TRBD1,TGTGCCAGCAGTTACCAGACAGGGGGCACAGATACGCAGTATTTT,CASSYQTGGTDTQYF
TRBV5-1,.,TRBJ2-3,TRBD1,TGCGCCAGCAGCTTAACTGGACAGGGGGTTGGAGATACGCAGTATTTT,CASSLTGQGVGDTQYF